The source of this T cell receptor beta chain is a study of cytomegalovirus exposure and HLA in healthy donors. Overall study findings and caveats: Within the data, a cluster of highly shared sequence variants was likely a sequencing artifact.

This clone appeared a single time. Its antigen remains unknown. With 60 Vbeta and 13 Jbeta primers, the PCR was carried out. Clones were read by immunoSEQ multiplex PCR, and TCRdb kept only the in-frame ones, dropping some. Of approximately 140,000 clones in the sample, 73% were seen once. V was pared by 4 bases and J by 7 bases, with 13 bases between. Looked up from germline, CDR1 is MGHRA and CDR2 is YSYEKL. CDR3 length: 14 amino acids. This chain links TRBV4-1 with TRBJ1-4; maybe TRBD1 (6 bases). The specimen sequenced was PBMCs. The source is a human donor in good health. The CDR3 bases are TGCGCCAGCAGCCTCCTGGGGGCAGGTGAAAAACTGTTTTTT. Its protein is CASSLLGAGEKLFF.